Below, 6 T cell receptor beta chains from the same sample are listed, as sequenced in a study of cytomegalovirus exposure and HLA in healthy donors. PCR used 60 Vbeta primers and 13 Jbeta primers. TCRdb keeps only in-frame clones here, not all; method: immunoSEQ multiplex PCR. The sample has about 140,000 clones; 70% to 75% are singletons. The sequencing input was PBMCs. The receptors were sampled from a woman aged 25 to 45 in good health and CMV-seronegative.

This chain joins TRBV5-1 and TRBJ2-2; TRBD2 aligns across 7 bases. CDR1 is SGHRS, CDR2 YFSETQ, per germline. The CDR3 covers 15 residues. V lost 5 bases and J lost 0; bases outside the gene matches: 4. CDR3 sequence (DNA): TGCGCCAGCAGGGGGGGGACGGCGAACACCGGGGAGCTGTTTTTT. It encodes CASRGGTANTGELFF.

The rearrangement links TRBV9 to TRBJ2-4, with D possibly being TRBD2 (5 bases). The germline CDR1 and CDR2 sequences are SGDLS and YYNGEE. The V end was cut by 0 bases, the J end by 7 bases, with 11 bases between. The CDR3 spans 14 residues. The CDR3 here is CASSVGGLGNIQYF. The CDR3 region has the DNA TGTGCCAGCAGCGTAGGAGGGCTTGGGAACATTCAGTACTTC.

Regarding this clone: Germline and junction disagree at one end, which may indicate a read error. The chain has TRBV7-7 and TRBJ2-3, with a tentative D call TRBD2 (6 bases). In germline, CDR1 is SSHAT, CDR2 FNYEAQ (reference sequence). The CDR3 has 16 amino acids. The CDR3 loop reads CASSLGPGDVTDTQYF. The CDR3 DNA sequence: TGTGCTAGCAGCTTAGGTCCGGGGGACGTCACAGATACGCAGTATTTT.

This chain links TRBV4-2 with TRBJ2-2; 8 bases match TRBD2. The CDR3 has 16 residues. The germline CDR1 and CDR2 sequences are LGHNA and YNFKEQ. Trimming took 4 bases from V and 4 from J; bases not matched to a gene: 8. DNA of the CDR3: TGTGCCAGCAGCCTCGCCGGGGGGGAGCTCACCGGGGAGCTGTTTTTT. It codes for CASSLAGGELTGELFF.

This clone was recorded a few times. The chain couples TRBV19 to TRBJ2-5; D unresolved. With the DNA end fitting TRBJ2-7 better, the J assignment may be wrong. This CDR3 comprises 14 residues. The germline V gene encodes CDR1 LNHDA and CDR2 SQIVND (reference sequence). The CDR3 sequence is CASSISWDSYEQYF. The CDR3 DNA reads TGTGCCAGTAGTATTTCGTGGGACTCCTACGAGCAGTACTTC.

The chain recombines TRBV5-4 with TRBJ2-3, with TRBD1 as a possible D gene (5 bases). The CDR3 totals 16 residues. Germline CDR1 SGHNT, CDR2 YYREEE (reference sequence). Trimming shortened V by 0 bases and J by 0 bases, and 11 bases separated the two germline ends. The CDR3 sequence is CASSLGLQGSTDTQYF. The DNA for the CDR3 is TGTGCCAGCAGCTTGGGACTGCAGGGAAGCACAGATACGCAGTATTTT.